Detailed here is one TCR beta chain. Its specificity is unknown. The data derive from a study of response to subunit inactivated influenza vaccine. Study findings and constraints: Researchers suggested that each seasonal influenza vaccination recruits few new T cells.

A single record per CDR3 protein comes from TCRdb applying MiXCR to the RT-PCR reads. The table records a few hundred thousand distinct CDR3 sequences, roughly 7.9% of them present only once. Per germline, CDR1 MNHEY and CDR2 SMNVEV (reference sequence). The CDR3 sequence is 15 residues long. Trimming shortened V by 5 bases and J by 5 bases, and 18 bases separated the two germline ends. The receptor was derived from a man between 50 and 70 years old who received an inactivated influenza vaccine. The sample in question was PBMCs from blood, obtained about 24 months after vaccination. The chain has TRBV27 and TRBJ2-5, with D possibly matching TRBD1 (7 bases). The CDR3 region has the DNA TGTGCCAGCAGTCCCGGGACAGCGGGCATGGAGACCCAGTACTTC. Translating gives CASSPGTAGMETQYF.